A single sample gave rise to the 11 T cell receptor beta chains below, sequenced in a study of CD8 T cells in Susac syndrome. Random hexamers were used to reverse transcribe about 0.45 to 1 ug of RNA. TCRdb reprocessed the immunoSEQ multiplex PCR reads with MiXCR, giving one entry per CDR3 protein. The sample records fewer than 150,000 distinct CDR3 sequences, about 92% being singletons. Sequencing was carried out using CD4+ T cells from PBMCs. These receptors all stem from a human donor with multiple sclerosis.

This clonotype was seen a single time. Here the CDR3 DNA reads TGTGCCAGCAGCCAACTAGCGGGGGGGCCCGGAGAGACCCAGTACTTC. This sequence encodes CASSQLAGGPGETQYF. The chain recombines TRBV4-2 with TRBJ2-5, with 12 positions matching TRBD2. V lost 2 bases, J lost 4 bases, and 5 bases stayed unmatched. Germline V CDR1 and CDR2: LGHNA, YNFKEQ. This CDR3 is built from 16 residues.

The CDR3 here is CAISETENQPQHF. Here the CDR3 DNA reads TGTGCCATCAGTGAGACAGAAAATCAGCCCCAGCATTTT. The rearrangement links TRBV10-3 to TRBJ1-5; no clear D gene. The CDR3 loop spans 13 amino acids. The germline CDR1 and CDR2 sequences are ENHRY and SYGVKD. The V end lost 2 bases, the J end lost 4 bases, and 6 bases lay between the germline ends.

The chain joins TRBV25-1 to TRBJ1-2; D not resolved. The CDR3 sequence is 13 residues long. Trimming left V 2 bases short and J 3 bases short, with 7 bases between. Per the germline V gene, CDR1 is MGHDK and CDR2 is SYGVNS. CDR3 DNA: TGTGCCAGCAGTGAAGACCCAGACTATGGCTACACCTTC. Translating gives CASSEDPDYGYTF.

The chain recombines TRBV5-4 with TRBJ2-3; the match to TRBD2 covers 7 bases. The germline V gene has CDR1 SGHNT and CDR2 YYREEE (reference sequence). The CDR3 spans 15 residues. The V and J ends lost 1 base and 4 bases, in that order; junction bases with no gene match: 6. The CDR3 DNA is TGTGCCAGCAGCTTGAGGGCGGGGGAGGCAGATACGCAGTATTTT. The encoded protein is CASSLRAGEADTQYF.

This chain uses TRBV5-4 with TRBJ1-2; TRBD1 agrees at 9 bases. This CDR3 has 12 residues. CDR1 SGHNT and CDR2 YYREEE come from the germline V gene (reference sequence). V was clipped by 4 bases and J by 8 bases; unmatched bases: 3. DNA for the CDR3: TGTGCCAGCAGCGGGACAGGGAGAGGCTACACCTTC. It translates to CASSGTGRGYTF.

To note about this clonotype: The junction does not match germline at one end; this may be a read error. The chain combines TRBV2 with TRBJ1-5; D uncertain. This CDR3 is 13 amino acids long. Per germline, CDR1 SNHLY and CDR2 FYNNEI. As DNA, the CDR3 is TGTGCCAGCAGTGAGAATTGGCATCAGCCCCAGCAATTT. This encodes CASSENWHQPQQF.

The V call is TRBV2, the J call TRBJ1-4; no clear D. The CDR3 runs to 12 residues. Germline loops: CDR1 SNHLY, CDR2 FYNNEI. V lost 8 bases to trimming and J lost 8 bases, with 12 bases between them. The CDR3 nucleotides are TGTGCCAGCCGGGGTTTCGGGGAAAAACTGTTTTTT. Encoded protein: CASRGFGEKLFF.

The chain employs TRBV3-1 and TRBJ1-6; D is uncertain. The CDR3 spans 13 residues. The germline V gene encodes CDR1 LGHDT and CDR2 YNNKEL (reference sequence). V was clipped by 0 bases and J by 12 bases, with 9 bases between them. CDR3 nucleotide sequence: TGTGCCAGCAGCCAAGATTTGCCGAGACCCCTCCACTTT. Protein: CASSQDLPRPLHF.

The chain employs TRBV19 and TRBJ1-3; D is perhaps TRBD1 (5 bases). This CDR3 comprises 15 residues. Trimming left V 7 bases short and J 0 bases short, with 13 bases between. The V gene's germline CDR1 is LNHDA and CDR2 SQIVND (reference sequence). The CDR3 DNA reads as TGTGCCAGTACCCCGGCAGGGTTCTCTGGAAACACCATATATTTT. Translation: CASTPAGFSGNTIYF.

The CDR3 reads CASSIGGRTDSPLHF. The CDR3 region has the DNA TGTGCCAGTAGTATTGGGGGCAGGACAGATTCACCCCTCCACTTT. This chain connects TRBV19 to TRBJ1-6; a weak D match, TRBD1 (6 bases). The V and J ends lost 3 bases and 8 bases respectively, with 14 bases between them. The CDR3 length is 15 residues. In germline, CDR1 is LNHDA, CDR2 SQIVND (reference sequence).

V and J are TRBV10-2 and TRBJ2-1, with TRBD2 matching 10 bases. J lost 9 bases, V lost 6 bases, and 17 bases had no gene match. Germline CDR1 is WSHSY and CDR2 is SAAADI. The CDR3 sequence is 17 residues long. Written as DNA, the CDR3 is TGCGCCAGCAGACCACCGATTTATAGCGGGGGGCCAGTTGAGCAGTTCTTC. Amino acid sequence: CASRPPIYSGGPVEQFF.